The 2 T cell receptor beta chains in this list originate from one sample, sequenced in a study of shared clonotypes between healthy human individuals. The repertoire was sequenced with immunoSEQ multiplex PCR; TCRdb's copy has only in-frame clones and lacks some. The sample holds some 2,100,000 clones, roughly 91% seen once. Naivety among CD8 cells was defined by CD45RO negativity and positive CCR7 selection, thereby excluding terminally differentiated effector memory CD45RA+ cells. The sample comprised naive CD8+ T cells from PBMCs. The receptors derive from a young man in good health. Some clones in this sample may be carry-over from other donors' samples.

The chain links TRBV6-5 to TRBJ2-5, with D possibly TRBD2 on 6 matching bases. CDR1 MNHEY and CDR2 SVGAGI come from the germline V gene. The CDR3 is 14 residues long. The V end lost 11 bases, the J end lost 5 bases, and 21 bases lay between the germline ends. The CDR3 reads CAAGGRSDGETQYF. In nucleotides, the CDR3 is TGTGCCGCCGGGGGAAGGTCTGATGGGGAGACCCAGTACTTC.

The V and J genes are TRBV19 and TRBJ2-1; the match to TRBD2 covers 7 bases. This CDR3 spans 14 amino acids. Germline CDR1 and CDR2: LNHDA and SQIVND (reference sequence). The V and J ends lost 11 bases and 8 bases, in that order; junction bases with no gene match: 15. CDR3 sequence: CAVAVGGSIYEQFF. Here the CDR3 DNA reads TGTGCCGTCGCTGTGGGCGGGAGTATCTATGAGCAGTTCTTC.